Listed below are T cell receptor beta chains from one sample, sequenced in a study of T-cell memory formation after mild COVID-19. TCRdb passed the 5' RACE reads through MiXCR, listing each CDR3 protein once. This table holds 350,000 to 450,000 distinct CDR3 sequences, less than 25% found once. The specimen sequenced was PBMCs or a T cell subset sorted from them (not recorded which). These TCRs come from an adult woman who had mild COVID-19 (a few samples of this study predate the infection). Cell type and time point are not known. Both conserved end residues are part of each CDR3. Fields, in order: V gene, J gene, D gene, clone size, CDR3 DNA, CDR3 protein. D genes are given only for firm matches. Clone sizes are given selectively: once, few, many, or a class where the clone is expanded.

TRBV5-4	TRBJ2-1	TRBD1	few	TGTGCCAGCACCAACTCCCGGACAGGGTTATACAATGAGCAGTTCTTC	CASTNSRTGLYNEQFF
TRBV6-1	TRBJ1-5	TRBD1	NA	TGTGCCAGCAGTCCCCGGTTCGACCGGGACAGGGGGCGATGGCAGCATTTT	CASSPRFDRDRGRWQHF
TRBV5-1	TRBJ1-2	TRBD1	NA	TGCGCCAGCAGCCTGTCGGGACAGGGGGCAAATAACTATGGCTACACCTTC	CASSLSGQGANNYGYTF
TRBV3-2	TRBJ2-1	NA	NA	TGTGCCAGCAGCCAAGAAAATAGCGGCAGCCCTTCCTACAATGAGCAGTTCTTC	CASSQENSGSPSYNEQFF
TRBV12-3/TRBV12-4	TRBJ1-5	NA	NA	TGTGCCAGCAGCCGTTACAGGGGCAATCAGCCCCAGCATTTT	CASSRYRGNQPQHF
TRBV12-3/TRBV12-4	TRBJ2-7	NA	NA	TGTGCCAGCAGTCCGTCTAGGGCCGAGCAGTACTTC	CASSPSRAEQYF
TRBV2	TRBJ1-1	NA	few	TGTGCCAGCACCCGAAATCTAGGAAACACTGAAGCTTTCTTT	CASTRNLGNTEAFF
TRBV12-3/TRBV12-4	TRBJ2-5	TRBD2	NA	TGTGCCAGCAGTTTGGCGGCACTAGCGGGAGGCCAAGAGACCCAGTACTTC	CASSLAALAGGQETQYF
TRBV29-1	TRBJ1-1	NA	NA	TGCAGCGTCGCCCTAACTCTGGACAGTGAAGCTTTCTTT	CSVALTLDSEAFF
TRBV25-1	TRBJ2-3	TRBD2	NA	TGTGCCAGCAGTGAAGGACTAGCGGGGGGGCGGACAGATACGCAGTATTTT	CASSEGLAGGRTDTQYF
TRBV4-1	TRBJ2-7	NA	few	TGCGCCAGCAGCCCCCAACGGGGGACACGCGAGCAGTACTTC	CASSPQRGTREQYF